This is a list of T cell receptor beta chains from one sample in a study of OX40 agonist ivuxolimab in advanced cancers. Some clones are missing from TCRdb's copy, which holds only in-frame ones; the method was immunoSEQ multiplex PCR. The data show some 80,000 clones, more than 75% seen once. This material consisted of CD4+ or CD8+ T cells sorted from blood, taken in a trial of the OX40 agonist ivuxolimab. Receptor source: an adult with an advanced solid tumor such as melanoma, head and neck, liver or kidney cancer. CDR3s include the opening cysteine and the closing phenylalanine or tryptophan. The order of the fields is clone size, V gene, J gene, D gene, CDR3 protein, CDR3 DNA. D genes are given only for firm matches. A clone size is listed for some rows: how often the clone was seen (once, few, many), or a class if it is expanded.

size: .; V: TRBV5-4; J: TRBJ2-7; D: TRBD1; CDR3: CASSDRQGSYEQYF; DNA: TGTGCCAGCAGCGACCGACAGGGATCCTACGAGCAGTACTTC
size: .; V: TRBV2; J: TRBJ1-4; D: .; CDR3: CASSTIGMGQGKLFF; DNA: TGTGCCAGCAGTACAATTGGGATGGGGCAGGGAAAACTGTTTTTT
size: .; V: TRBV6-1; J: TRBJ1-1; D: .; CDR3: CASSDRGFYTEAFF; DNA: TGTGCCAGCAGTGACAGGGGTTTCTACACTGAAGCTTTCTTT
size: .; V: TRBV19; J: TRBJ2-1; D: .; CDR3: CASSITESSYNEQFF; DNA: TGTGCCAGTAGTATAACAGAGAGCTCCTACAATGAGCAGTTCTTC
size: .; V: TRBV2; J: TRBJ2-5; D: TRBD1; CDR3: CASILTSLRDRAYF; DNA: TGTGCCAGCATTCTGACTTCCCTCCGGGACAGGGCATACTTC
size: .; V: TRBV10-2; J: TRBJ2-2; D: .; CDR3: CASSVWDTNTGELFF; DNA: TGCGCCAGCAGTGTCTGGGACACCAACACCGGGGAGCTGTTTTTT
size: few; V: TRBV9; J: TRBJ2-7; D: .; CDR3: CASSVASDLYEQYF; DNA: TGTGCCAGCAGCGTCGCTAGCGACCTCTACGAGCAGTACTTC
size: .; V: TRBV27; J: TRBJ1-5; D: .; CDR3: CASSFRFGGDQPQHF; DNA: TGTGCCAGCAGTTTTAGGTTCGGGGGAGATCAGCCCCAGCATTTT
size: .; V: TRBV13; J: TRBJ1-1; D: .; CDR3: CASRAEVGSTEAFF; DNA: TGTGCCAGCAGGGCAGAGGTTGGGTCCACTGAAGCTTTCTTT
size: .; V: TRBV19; J: TRBJ2-2; D: .; CDR3: CASSTGSGELFF; DNA: TGTGCCAGTAGTACCGGATCCGGGGAGCTGTTTTTT
size: .; V: TRBV5-1; J: TRBJ1-6; D: .; CDR3: CASSLGGSNSPLHF; DNA: TGCGCCAGCAGCTTGGGCGGCTCCAATTCACCCCTCCACTTT
size: .; V: TRBV7-9; J: TRBJ2-1; D: .; CDR3: CASGEGYNEQFF; DNA: TGTGCCAGCGGCGAAGGGTACAATGAGCAGTTCTTC
size: .; V: TRBV6-6; J: TRBJ2-5; D: .; CDR3: CASSYERGGQETQYF; DNA: TGTGCCAGCAGTTACGAGCGTGGTGGACAAGAGACCCAGTACTTC
size: .; V: TRBV21-1; J: TRBJ1-4; D: .; CDR3: CASKTQFRSCGATNEKLFF; DNA: TGTGCCAGCAAAACCCAGTTCAGGTCCTGTGGTGCAACTAATGAAAAACTGTTTTTT
size: .; V: TRBV7-6; J: TRBJ1-2; D: .; CDR3: CASSLAPGGEHGYTF; DNA: TGTGCCAGCAGCTTAGCCCCCGGCGGGGAACATGGCTACACCTTC
size: .; V: TRBV7-6; J: TRBJ2-1; D: .; CDR3: CASSFRFSYNEQFF; DNA: TGTGCCAGCAGCTTCCGATTTTCTTACAATGAGCAGTTCTTC
size: .; V: TRBV18; J: TRBJ1-1; D: TRBD1; CDR3: CASSPRGQGNTEAFF; DNA: TGTGCCAGCTCACCCAGAGGACAGGGGAACACTGAAGCTTTCTTT
size: few; V: TRBV4-2; J: TRBJ1-5; D: .; CDR3: CASSQDFGDRGLPQHF; DNA: TGTGCCAGCAGCCAAGATTTTGGGGACCGGGGACTGCCCCAGCATTTT
size: .; V: TRBV6-1; J: TRBJ1-2; D: .; CDR3: CASRTGSYGYTF; DNA: TGTGCCAGCAGAACAGGAAGTTATGGCTACACCTTC
size: .; V: TRBV14; J: TRBJ1-3; D: .; CDR3: CASSRTAFSGNTIYF; DNA: TGTGCCAGCAGCCGAACAGCCTTCTCTGGAAACACCATATATTTT
size: .; V: TRBV10-2; J: TRBJ1-6; D: .; CDR3: CASAGRGNSYNSPLHF; DNA: TGCGCCAGCGCAGGTAGGGGGAATTCCTATAATTCACCCCTCCACTTT
size: .; V: TRBV5-1; J: TRBJ2-7; D: .; CDR3: CASSSGALEQYF; DNA: TGCGCCAGCAGCTCTGGAGCCCTCGAGCAGTACTTC
size: .; V: TRBV18; J: TRBJ2-7; D: TRBD2; CDR3: CASSPRGTSGSSYEQYF; DNA: TGTGCCAGCTCACCACGGGGGACTAGCGGGAGCTCCTACGAGCAGTACTTC
size: .; V: TRBV30; J: TRBJ1-1; D: TRBD1; CDR3: CAWSDDRGRTEAFF; DNA: TGTGCCTGGAGTGATGACAGGGGGCGCACTGAAGCTTTCTTT
size: .; V: TRBV19; J: TRBJ2-6; D: .; CDR3: CASSGTLLSGANVLTF; DNA: TGTGCCAGTAGTGGGACATTACTCTCTGGGGCCAACGTCCTGACTTTC
size: .; V: TRBV18; J: TRBJ2-2; D: TRBD1; CDR3: CASSPGQGTGELFF; DNA: TGTGCCAGCTCACCGGGACAGGGGACCGGGGAGCTGTTTTTT
size: .; V: TRBV6-6; J: TRBJ1-4; D: .; CDR3: CASSGGQFNEKLFF; DNA: TGTGCCAGCAGCGGTGGTCAGTTTAATGAAAAACTGTTTTTT
size: .; V: TRBV15; J: TRBJ2-5; D: .; CDR3: CATSSKGTQYF; DNA: TGTGCCACCAGCTCCAAAGGGACCCAGTACTTC
size: .; V: TRBV21-1; J: TRBJ2-1; D: .; CDR3: CASSKHGTSLYNEQFF; DNA: TGTGCCAGCAGCAAACATGGGACGTCACTCTACAATGAGCAGTTCTTC
size: .; V: TRBV7-9; J: TRBJ2-5; D: TRBD2; CDR3: CASSLSGTETQYF; DNA: TGTGCCAGCAGCTTGAGCGGGACTGAGACCCAGTACTTC
size: .; V: TRBV7-2; J: TRBJ2-1; D: TRBD1; CDR3: CASSPAGQGRNEQFF; DNA: TGTGCCAGCAGCCCGGCGGGACAGGGGCGGAATGAGCAGTTCTTC
size: once; V: TRBV5-1; J: TRBJ1-2; D: TRBD1; CDR3: CASGQGNGYTF; DNA: TGCGCCAGCGGACAGGGGAACGGCTACACCTTC
size: .; V: TRBV27; J: TRBJ1-1; D: .; CDR3: CASETGSEAFF; DNA: TGTGCCAGCGAGACGGGGTCTGAAGCTTTCTTT
size: .; V: TRBV30; J: TRBJ2-1; D: .; CDR3: CAWSRDTTYNEQFF; DNA: TGTGCCTGGAGTAGGGATACCACCTACAATGAGCAGTTCTTC
size: .; V: TRBV7-2; J: TRBJ2-1; D: TRBD2; CDR3: CASSSPRGAYNEQFF; DNA: TGTGCCAGCAGCTCTCCCCGGGGGGCCTACAATGAGCAGTTCTTC
size: .; V: TRBV5-1; J: TRBJ2-1; D: .; CDR3: CASSDSPDFLYNEQFF; DNA: TGCGCCAGCAGCGATTCTCCGGACTTCCTCTACAATGAGCAGTTCTTC
size: .; V: TRBV5-4; J: TRBJ1-6; D: .; CDR3: CASSFQGSASPLHF; DNA: TGTGCCAGCAGCTTCCAGGGAAGTGCCTCACCCCTCCACTTT
size: .; V: TRBV19; J: TRBJ1-1; D: TRBD1; CDR3: CASSMYHSRAGTGGLGTEAFF; DNA: TGTGCCAGTAGTATGTACCATAGTCGAGCCGGGACAGGGGGCTTAGGGACTGAAGCTTTCTTT
size: .; V: TRBV14; J: TRBJ2-5; D: .; CDR3: CASSLSRQETQYF; DNA: TGTGCCAGCAGCCTTTCGAGGCAGGAGACCCAGTACTTC
size: .; V: TRBV5-4; J: TRBJ1-4; D: TRBD1; CDR3: CASSQGGTNEKLFF; DNA: TGTGCCAGCAGCCAGGGGGGGACTAATGAAAAACTGTTTTTT
size: .; V: TRBV7-6; J: TRBJ2-7; D: .; CDR3: CASSLGLGPVEQYF; DNA: TGTGCCAGCAGCTTAGGATTGGGTCCCGTTGAGCAGTACTTC
size: once; V: TRBV9; J: TRBJ2-7; D: TRBD2; CDR3: CASSAPRGSGDYEQYF; DNA: TGTGCCAGCAGCGCCCCAAGGGGTAGCGGGGATTACGAGCAGTACTTC
size: .; V: TRBV6-6; J: TRBJ1-2; D: TRBD1; CDR3: CASSPLKTGRYGYTF; DNA: TGTGCCAGCAGCCCTCTTAAGACAGGGCGCTATGGCTACACCTTC
size: .; V: TRBV14; J: TRBJ2-1; D: .; CDR3: CASSQKARYLASYNEQFF; DNA: TGTGCCAGCAGCCAAAAAGCAAGGTACCTGGCGTCCTACAATGAGCAGTTCTTC
size: .; V: TRBV7-9; J: TRBJ2-1; D: .; CDR3: CASSLTTDYRSPSYNEQFF; DNA: TGTGCCAGCAGCTTAACGACAGATTATAGATCCCCCTCCTACAATGAGCAGTTCTTC
size: .; V: TRBV19; J: TRBJ2-5; D: TRBD2; CDR3: CASSIIAGGPLETQYF; DNA: TGTGCCAGTAGTATAATAGCGGGAGGGCCGTTAGAGACCCAGTACTTC
size: .; V: TRBV19; J: TRBJ2-1; D: .; CDR3: CASSRATGNEQFF; DNA: TGTGCCAGTAGTAGAGCCACAGGAAATGAGCAGTTCTTC
size: .; V: TRBV11-2; J: TRBJ2-1; D: .; CDR3: CASSLFTGNEQFF; DNA: TGTGCCAGCAGCTTATTTACGGGCAATGAGCAGTTCTTC
size: .; V: TRBV2; J: TRBJ2-5; D: TRBD1; CDR3: CASRVRQGARETQYF; DNA: TGTGCCAGCAGAGTCAGACAGGGGGCACGGGAGACCCAGTACTTC
size: .; V: TRBV7-9; J: TRBJ2-1; D: TRBD1; CDR3: CASSFVIGQGTGNEQFF; DNA: TGTGCCAGCAGCTTTGTGATCGGACAGGGGACGGGCAATGAGCAGTTCTTC
size: .; V: TRBV30; J: TRBJ2-1; D: TRBD2; CDR3: CAWSVSGLAGVGEQFF; DNA: TGTGCCTGGAGTGTTTCGGGACTAGCGGGGGTGGGTGAGCAGTTCTTC
size: .; V: TRBV5-1; J: TRBJ1-1; D: .; CDR3: CASSLPGNPGAFF; DNA: TGCGCCAGCAGCTTACCGGGAAACCCTGGGGCTTTCTTT
size: .; V: TRBV6-6; J: TRBJ1-3; D: TRBD1; CDR3: CASSRTGSGNTIYF; DNA: TGTGCCAGCAGTCGGACAGGCTCTGGAAACACCATATATTTT
size: .; V: TRBV30; J: TRBJ1-6; D: TRBD1; CDR3: CAWSTNRGVHNSPLHF; DNA: TGTGCCTGGAGTACAAACAGGGGGGTCCATAATTCACCCCTCCACTTT
size: .; V: TRBV4-1; J: TRBJ2-4; D: .; CDR3: CASSQDGRGGGIQYF; DNA: TGCGCCAGCAGCCAAGATGGTCGGGGTGGGGGCATTCAGTACTTC
size: .; V: TRBV6-1; J: TRBJ2-4; D: TRBD1; CDR3: CASSDRRGQGPQYF; DNA: TGTGCCAGCAGTGACCGCCGAGGACAGGGGCCGCAGTACTTC
size: .; V: TRBV5-1; J: TRBJ2-5; D: TRBD2; CDR3: CASSWPGTSGRGPHPQETQYF; DNA: TGCGCCAGCAGCTGGCCCGGGACTAGCGGGAGAGGTCCCCATCCTCAAGAGACCCAGTACTTC